This record looks at one T cell receptor (beta chain) sequence and its context. Clones were sequenced by immunoSEQ multiplex PCR, and TCRdb holds only the in-frame ones, with some missing. The table has about 150,000 clones, approximately 84% seen once. The V end was cut by 5 bases, the J end by 3 bases, with 16 bases between. CDR1 and CDR2 from the germline V gene are SQVTM and ANQGSEA. The CDR3 contains 14 residues. This sample is drawn from a study of blood T cell repertoires in COVID-19. Followed over time, Seattle patients had been enrolled while infection was active. The genes are TRBV29-1 and TRBJ1-1; TRBD1 is a possible D gene (6 bases). Specimen: peripheral blood. The origin of this receptor is an older woman with COVID-19, enrolled during active disease. The CDR3 region is CSVLRGGGDTEAFF. The CDR3 DNA is TGCAGCGTTTTACGCGGGGGCGGGGACACTGAAGCTTTCTTT.